This TCR beta chain was captured in a study of T-cell memory formation after mild COVID-19. Germline CDR1 SQVTM, CDR2 ANQGSEA. This CDR3 spans 12 amino acids. Trimming cost V 4 bases and J 2 bases, with 9 bases left between them. TCRdb re-analysed the 5' RACE reads in MiXCR, keeping a single row per CDR3 protein. The sample includes about 500,000 distinct CDR3 sequences, roughly 20% seen only once; the top ten take approximately 12%. This clonotype was seen repeatedly, ten times or more. The material sequenced was PBMCs or a T cell subset sorted from them (not recorded which). The clonotype comes from an adult woman who had mild COVID-19 (a few samples of this study predate the infection). Cell type and time point are not known. The chain has TRBV29-1 and TRBJ2-7; D possibly corresponds to TRBD1 (5 bases). CDR3 nucleotides: TGCAGCGTTGCCCAGGGCACCTACGAGCAGTACTTC. This encodes CSVAQGTYEQYF.